This TCR beta chain was sequenced in a study of blood T cell repertoires in COVID-19. Turning to the study itself: The cDNA or gDNA used as material had been derived from T cells, B-cell-depleted T cells, or PBMCs.

Per the study methods: Estimation of nucleated cell counts was performed using reference gene primer amplification. Libraries were prepared by immunoSEQ multiplex PCR; TCRdb keeps only in-frame clonotypes and omits some of them. V and J calls and clone size are as listed in that table; D and trimming were resolved from the DNA. Seen here are fewer than 250,000 clones, approximately 91% observed once, and the top ten hold about 6.8%. Germline CDR1 GTSNPN, CDR2 SVGIG (reference sequence). V lost 1 base, J lost 1 base, and 1 base stayed unmatched. This CDR3 is built from 14 residues. J is TRBJ2-3 and V is TRBV30; the match to TRBD2 covers 8 bases. Specimen: peripheral blood. This receptor was obtained from a middle-aged woman who had recovered from COVID-19. The CDR3 loop is CAWSATSGTDTQYF. DNA of the CDR3: TGTGCCTGGAGTGCGACTAGCGGCACAGATACGCAGTATTTT.